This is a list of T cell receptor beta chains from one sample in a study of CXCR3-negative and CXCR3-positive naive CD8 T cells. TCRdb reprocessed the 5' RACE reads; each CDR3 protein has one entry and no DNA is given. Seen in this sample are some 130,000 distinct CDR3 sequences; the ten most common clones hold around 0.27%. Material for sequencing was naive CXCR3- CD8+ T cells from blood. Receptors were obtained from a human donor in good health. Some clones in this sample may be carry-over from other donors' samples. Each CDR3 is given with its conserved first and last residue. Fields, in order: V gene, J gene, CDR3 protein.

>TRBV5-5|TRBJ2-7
CASSLAKGTGTYEQYF
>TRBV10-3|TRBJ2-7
CAISEAGETGAILGEQYF
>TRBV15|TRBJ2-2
CATSSFPNTGELFF
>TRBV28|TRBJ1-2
CASSSFGTPEEPYGYTF
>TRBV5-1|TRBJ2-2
CASSQGDTGELFF
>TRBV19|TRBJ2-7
CASSIGGVHEQYF
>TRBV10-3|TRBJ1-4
CAISTTGDPTTNEKLFF
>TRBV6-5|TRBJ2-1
CASSELNTRSPFF
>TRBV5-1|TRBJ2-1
CASSLELAGFNEQFF
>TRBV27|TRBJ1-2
CASSPWDSARMLRVNYGYTF
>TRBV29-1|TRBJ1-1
CSVDGGTDTEAFF
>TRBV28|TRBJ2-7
CASTVQGSSSEQYF
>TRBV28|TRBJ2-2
CASRDTRGQGNGKLFF
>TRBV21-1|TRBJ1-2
CASSKRDRGPSYGYTF
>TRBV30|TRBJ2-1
CAWNSGGSYNEQFF
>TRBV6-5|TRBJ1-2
CASSILGDLYYGYTF
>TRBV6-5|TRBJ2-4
CASSYSGTGPIQYF
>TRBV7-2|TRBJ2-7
CASSLGGTGDYEQYF
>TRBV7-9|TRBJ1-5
CASSLEGTGDGDQPQHF
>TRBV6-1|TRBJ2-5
CATWPGSYQETQYF
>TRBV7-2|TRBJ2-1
CASSLWGLAEILQGNEQFF
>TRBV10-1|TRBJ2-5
CASSESTLVAGAPGETQYF